Presented here are 2 T cell receptor beta chains from one specimen sequenced in a study of Ad26.COV2.S vaccination and SARS-CoV-2 variants. Treatment specified: roughly 19 received Ad26.COV2.S at low or high dose, single or two shots; 5 received placebo; per-sample allocation not given. Vaccine and placebo recipients were sampled on day 63 after the first injection. The assay was immunoSEQ multiplex PCR, and TCRdb's table has in-frame clones only and misses some. The repertoire includes 450,000 to 550,000 clones, roughly nine tenths of them detected once, and approximately 2.5% sits in the top ten. Sample: peripheral blood, taken in a trial of Ad26.COV2.S vaccine versus placebo. The receptors were gathered from a person between 18 and 59 years old who received the Ad26.COV2.S COVID-19 vaccine or a placebo.

The CDR3 reads CASQGGGNQPQHF. CDR3 nucleotide sequence: TGTGCCAGCCAGGGGGGGGGCAATCAGCCCCAGCATTTT. The rearrangement links TRBV28 to TRBJ1-5, with 7 bases lining up with TRBD1. The CDR3 has 13 residues. Per the germline V gene, CDR1 is MDHEN and CDR2 is SYDVKM. The ends lost 8 bases at V and 2 bases at J; junction bases unmatched: 3.

This chain connects TRBV9 to TRBJ1-3; D call uncertain. The CDR3 is 15 amino acids. The V gene lost 3 bases and the J gene lost 4 bases, with 14 bases spanning the gap. Germline V lookup: CDR1 SGDLS, CDR2 YYNGEE. CDR3 sequence reads: CASSADPIAGNTIYF. The CDR3 nucleotides are TGTGCCAGCAGCGCCGACCCTATAGCGGGAAACACCATATATTTT.